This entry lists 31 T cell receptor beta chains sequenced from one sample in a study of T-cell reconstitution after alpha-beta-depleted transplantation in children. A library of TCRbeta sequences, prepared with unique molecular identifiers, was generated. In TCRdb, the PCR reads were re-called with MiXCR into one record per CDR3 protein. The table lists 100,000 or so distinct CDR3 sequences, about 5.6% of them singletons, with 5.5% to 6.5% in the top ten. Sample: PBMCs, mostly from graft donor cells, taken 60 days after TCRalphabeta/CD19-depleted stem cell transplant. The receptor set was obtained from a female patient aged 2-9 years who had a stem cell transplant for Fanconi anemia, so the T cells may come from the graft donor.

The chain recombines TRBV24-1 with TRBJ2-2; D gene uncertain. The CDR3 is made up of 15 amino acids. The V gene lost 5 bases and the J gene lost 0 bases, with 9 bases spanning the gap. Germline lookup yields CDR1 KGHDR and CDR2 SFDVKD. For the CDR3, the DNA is TGTGCCACCAGTGTTGACGGATCGAACACCGGGGAGCTGTTTTTT. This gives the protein CATSVDGSNTGELFF.

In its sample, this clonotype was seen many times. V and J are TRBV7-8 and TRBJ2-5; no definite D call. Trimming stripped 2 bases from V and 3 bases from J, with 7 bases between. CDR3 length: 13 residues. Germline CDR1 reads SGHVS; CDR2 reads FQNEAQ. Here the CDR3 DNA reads TGTGCCAGCAGCTTAAACCCGGAAGAGACCCAGTACTTC. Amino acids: CASSLNPEETQYF.

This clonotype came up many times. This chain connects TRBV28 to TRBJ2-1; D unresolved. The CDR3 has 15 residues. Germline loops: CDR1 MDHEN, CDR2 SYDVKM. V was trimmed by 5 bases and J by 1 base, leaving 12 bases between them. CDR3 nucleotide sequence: TGTGCCAGCAGTGTGGTATGGGGATCCTACAATGAGCAGTTCTTC. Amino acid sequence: CASSVVWGSYNEQFF.

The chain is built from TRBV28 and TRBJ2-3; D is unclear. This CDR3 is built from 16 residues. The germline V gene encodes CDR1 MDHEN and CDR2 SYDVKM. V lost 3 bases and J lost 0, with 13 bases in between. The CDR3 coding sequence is TGTGCCAGCAGTTTGGGTGGCCCTTTGAGCACAGATACGCAGTATTTT. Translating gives CASSLGGPLSTDTQYF.

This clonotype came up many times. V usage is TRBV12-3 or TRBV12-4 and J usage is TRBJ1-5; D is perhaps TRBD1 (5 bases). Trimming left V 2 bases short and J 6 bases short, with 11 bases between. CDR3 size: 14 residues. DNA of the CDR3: TGTGCCAGCAGTTTATCTAACGGGGGTCAGCCCCAGCATTTT. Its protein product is CASSLSNGGQPQHF.

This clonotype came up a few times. The CDR3 here is CASSSPGTAPSGQYF. CDR3 bases: TGTGCCAGCAGTTCCCCCGGGACGGCACCGTCTGGGCAGTACTTC. The chain uses TRBV28 and TRBJ2-7; D may correspond to TRBD1 or TRBD2 (5 bases each). V lost 4 bases and J lost 9, with 22 bases in between. Looked up from germline, CDR1 is MDHEN and CDR2 is SYDVKM. The CDR3 consists of 15 residues.

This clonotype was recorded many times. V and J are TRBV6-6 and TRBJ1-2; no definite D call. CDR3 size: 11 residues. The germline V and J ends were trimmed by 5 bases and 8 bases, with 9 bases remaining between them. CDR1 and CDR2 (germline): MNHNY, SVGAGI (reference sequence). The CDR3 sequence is CASSQNSGYTF. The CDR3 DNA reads TGTGCCAGCAGTCAAAATTCCGGCTACACCTTC.

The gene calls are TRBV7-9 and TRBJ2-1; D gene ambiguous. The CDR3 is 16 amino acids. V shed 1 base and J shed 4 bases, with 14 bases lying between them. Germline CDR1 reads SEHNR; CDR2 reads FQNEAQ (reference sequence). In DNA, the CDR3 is TGTGCCAGCAGCTTAGTTCTGAAACCGATGTACAATGAGCAGTTCTTC. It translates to CASSLVLKPMYNEQFF.

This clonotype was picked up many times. In nucleotides, the CDR3 is TGCAGCGTTGAATCCAGAGGAGCGGGATCCTACAATGAGCAGTTCTTC. This sequence encodes CSVESRGAGSYNEQFF. J is TRBJ2-1 and V is TRBV29-1; 7 bases fit TRBD2. After removal of 2 bases from V and 1 base from J, the junction contained 8 bases not matched to a gene. Germline values: CDR1 SQVTM, CDR2 ANQGSEA. This CDR3 has 16 residues.

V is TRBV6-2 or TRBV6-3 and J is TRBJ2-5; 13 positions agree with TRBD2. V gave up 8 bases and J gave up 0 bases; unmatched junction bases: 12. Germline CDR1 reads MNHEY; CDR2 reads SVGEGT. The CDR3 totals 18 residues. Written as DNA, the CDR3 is TGTGCCAGCGGACCACTAGCGGGAGGGCCGGGGAACCAAGAGACCCAGTACTTC. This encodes CASGPLAGGPGNQETQYF.

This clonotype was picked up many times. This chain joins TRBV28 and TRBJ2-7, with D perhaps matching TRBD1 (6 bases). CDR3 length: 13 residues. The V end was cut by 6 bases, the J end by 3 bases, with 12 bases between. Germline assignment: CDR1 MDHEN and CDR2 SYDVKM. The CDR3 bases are TGTGCCAGCAGAGACAGGTCGGGCTACGAGCAGTACTTC. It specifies CASRDRSGYEQYF.

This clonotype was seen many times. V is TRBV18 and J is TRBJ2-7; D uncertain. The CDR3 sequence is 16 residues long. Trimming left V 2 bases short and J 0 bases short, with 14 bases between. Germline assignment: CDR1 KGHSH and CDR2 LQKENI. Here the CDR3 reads CASSPIGASPSYEQYF. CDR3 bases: TGTGCCAGCTCACCAATCGGCGCTAGTCCCTCCTACGAGCAGTACTTC.

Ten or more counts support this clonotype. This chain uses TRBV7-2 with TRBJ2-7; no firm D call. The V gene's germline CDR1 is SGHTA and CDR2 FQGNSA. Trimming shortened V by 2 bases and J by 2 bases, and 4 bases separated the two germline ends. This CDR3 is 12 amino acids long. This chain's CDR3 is CASSLFTYEQYF. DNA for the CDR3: TGTGCCAGCAGCTTATTCACCTACGAGCAGTACTTC.

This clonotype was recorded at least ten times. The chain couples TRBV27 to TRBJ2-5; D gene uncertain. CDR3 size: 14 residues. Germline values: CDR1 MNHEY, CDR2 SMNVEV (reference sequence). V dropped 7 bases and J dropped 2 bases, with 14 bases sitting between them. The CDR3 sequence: CASKSSTVQETQYF. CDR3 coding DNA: TGTGCCAGCAAATCCTCCACAGTGCAAGAGACCCAGTACTTC.

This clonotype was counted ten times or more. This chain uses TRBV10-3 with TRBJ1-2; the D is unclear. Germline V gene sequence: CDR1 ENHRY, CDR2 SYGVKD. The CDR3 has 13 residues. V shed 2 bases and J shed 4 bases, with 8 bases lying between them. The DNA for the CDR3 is TGTGCCATCAGTGAGGTGGATGGCTATGGCTACACCTTC. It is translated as CAISEVDGYGYTF.

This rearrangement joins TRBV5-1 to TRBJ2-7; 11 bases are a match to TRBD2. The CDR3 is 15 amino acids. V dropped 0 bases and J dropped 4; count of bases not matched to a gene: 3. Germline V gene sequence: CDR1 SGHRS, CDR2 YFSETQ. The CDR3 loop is CASSLVLAGAYEQYF. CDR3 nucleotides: TGCGCCAGCAGCTTGGTACTAGCGGGGGCATACGAGCAGTACTTC. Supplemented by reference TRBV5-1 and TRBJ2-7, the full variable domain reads KAGVTQTPRYLIKTRGQQVTLSCSPISGHRSVSWYQQTPGQGLQFLFEYFSETQRNKGNFPGRFSGRQFSNSRSEMNVSTLELGDSALYLCASSLVLAGAYEQYFGPGTRLTVT.

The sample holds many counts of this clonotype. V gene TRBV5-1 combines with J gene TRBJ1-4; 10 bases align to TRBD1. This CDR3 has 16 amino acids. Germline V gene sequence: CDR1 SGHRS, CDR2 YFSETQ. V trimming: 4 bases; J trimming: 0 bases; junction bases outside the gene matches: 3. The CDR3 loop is CASSTGQGSTNEKLFF. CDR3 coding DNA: TGCGCCAGCAGCACGGGACAGGGGTCAACTAATGAAAAACTGTTTTTT.

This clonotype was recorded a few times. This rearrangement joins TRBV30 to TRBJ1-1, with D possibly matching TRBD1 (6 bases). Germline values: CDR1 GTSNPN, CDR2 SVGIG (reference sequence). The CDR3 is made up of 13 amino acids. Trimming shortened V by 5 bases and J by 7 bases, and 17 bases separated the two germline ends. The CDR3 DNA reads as TGTGCCTGGCTACTCTCAGGGGCCCTTGAAGCTTTCTTT. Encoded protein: CAWLLSGALEAFF.

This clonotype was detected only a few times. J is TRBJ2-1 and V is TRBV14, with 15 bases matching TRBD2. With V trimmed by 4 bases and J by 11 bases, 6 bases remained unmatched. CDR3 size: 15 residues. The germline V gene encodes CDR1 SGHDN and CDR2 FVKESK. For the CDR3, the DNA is TGTGCCAGCAGCCGGACTAGCGGGAGGGCCTCGAAGCAGTTCTTC. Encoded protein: CASSRTSGRASKQFF.

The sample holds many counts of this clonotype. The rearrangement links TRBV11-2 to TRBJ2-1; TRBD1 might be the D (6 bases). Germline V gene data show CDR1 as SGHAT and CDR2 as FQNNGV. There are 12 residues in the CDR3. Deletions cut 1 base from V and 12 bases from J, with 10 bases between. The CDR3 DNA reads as TGTGCCAGCAGCTTAGTCGCACAGGGGCAGTTCTTC. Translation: CASSLVAQGQFF.

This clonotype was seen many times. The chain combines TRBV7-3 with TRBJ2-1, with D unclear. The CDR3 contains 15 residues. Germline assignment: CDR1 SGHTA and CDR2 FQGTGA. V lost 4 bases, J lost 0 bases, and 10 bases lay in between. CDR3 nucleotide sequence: TGTGCCAGCAGCTCCTCTAGGAGCTCCTACAATGAGCAGTTCTTC. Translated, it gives CASSSSRSSYNEQFF. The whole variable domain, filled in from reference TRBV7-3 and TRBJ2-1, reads GAGVSQTPSNKVTEKGKYVELRCDPISGHTALYWYRQSLGQGPEFLIYFQGTGAADDSGLPNDRFFAVRPEGSVSTLKIQRTERGDSAVYLCASSSSRSSYNEQFFGPGTRLTVL.

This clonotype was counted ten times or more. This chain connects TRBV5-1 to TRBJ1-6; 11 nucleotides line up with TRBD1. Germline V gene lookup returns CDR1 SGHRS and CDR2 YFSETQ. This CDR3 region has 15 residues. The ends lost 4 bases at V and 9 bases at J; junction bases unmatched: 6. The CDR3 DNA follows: TGCGCCAGCAGCCTTCCCGGGACAGGGGGTTCACCCCTCCACTTT. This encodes CASSLPGTGGSPLHF.

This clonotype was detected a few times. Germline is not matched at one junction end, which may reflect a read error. The CDR3 loop reads CSARETGNQPQHF. In nucleotides, the CDR3 is TGCAGTGCTCGAGAAACAGGGAATCAGCCCCAGCATTTT. The chain carries TRBV20-1 and TRBJ1-5, with D possibly matching TRBD1 (6 bases). Germline V gene sequence: CDR1 DFQATT, CDR2 SNEGSKA (reference sequence). The CDR3 is 13 residues long.

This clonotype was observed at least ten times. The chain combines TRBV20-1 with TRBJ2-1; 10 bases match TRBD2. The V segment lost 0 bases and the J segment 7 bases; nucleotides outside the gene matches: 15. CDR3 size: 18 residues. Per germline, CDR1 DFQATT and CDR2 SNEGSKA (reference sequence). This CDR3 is CSARDFNGAGGGINEQFF. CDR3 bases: TGCAGTGCTAGAGATTTCAACGGAGCGGGAGGGGGGATAAATGAGCAGTTCTTC.

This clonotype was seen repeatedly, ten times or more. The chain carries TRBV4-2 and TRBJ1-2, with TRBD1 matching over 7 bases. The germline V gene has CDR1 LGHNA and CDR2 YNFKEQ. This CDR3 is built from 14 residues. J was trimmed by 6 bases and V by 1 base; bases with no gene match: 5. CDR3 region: CASSQASTGDGYTF. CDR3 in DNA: TGTGCCAGCAGCCAAGCTTCTACAGGGGATGGCTACACCTTC.

The CDR3 spells CIPGQGKYEQYF. Here the CDR3 DNA reads TGCATCCCGGGCCAGGGAAAGTACGAGCAGTACTTC. The chain employs TRBV20-1 and TRBJ2-7; a weak D match, TRBD1 (5 bases). The CDR3 has 12 residues. The V gene's germline CDR1 is DFQATT and CDR2 SNEGSKA (reference sequence).

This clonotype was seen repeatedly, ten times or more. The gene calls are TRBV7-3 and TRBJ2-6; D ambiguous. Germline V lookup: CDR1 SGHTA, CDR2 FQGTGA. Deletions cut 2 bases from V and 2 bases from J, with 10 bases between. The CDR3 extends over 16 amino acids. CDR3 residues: CASSLGRLTGANVLTF. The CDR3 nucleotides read TGTGCCAGCAGCTTAGGCAGGCTAACTGGGGCCAACGTCCTGACTTTC.

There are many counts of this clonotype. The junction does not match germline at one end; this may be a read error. DNA of the CDR3: TGTGCCAGCAGTTTCCCCGAATTGACAGGGCTCGGGTTC. This sequence encodes CASSFPELTGLGF. This sequence joins TRBV12-3 or TRBV12-4 and TRBJ2-7; TRBD1 aligns across 7 bases. This CDR3 contains 13 residues.

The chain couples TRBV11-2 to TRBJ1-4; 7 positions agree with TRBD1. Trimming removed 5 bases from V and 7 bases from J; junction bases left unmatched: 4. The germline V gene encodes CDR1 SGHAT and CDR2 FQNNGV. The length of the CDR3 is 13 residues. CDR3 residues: CASSRRGLEKLFF. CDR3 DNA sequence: TGTGCCAGCAGCCGTAGGGGGCTTGAAAAACTGTTTTTT.

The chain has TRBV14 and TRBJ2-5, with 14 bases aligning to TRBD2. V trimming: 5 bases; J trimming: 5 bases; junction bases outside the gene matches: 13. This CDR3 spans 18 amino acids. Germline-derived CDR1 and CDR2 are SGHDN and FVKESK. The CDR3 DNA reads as TGTGCCAGCAGCGACGTCGGACTAGCGGGGGGCGGAAAGGAGACCCAGTACTTC. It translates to CASSDVGLAGGGKETQYF.

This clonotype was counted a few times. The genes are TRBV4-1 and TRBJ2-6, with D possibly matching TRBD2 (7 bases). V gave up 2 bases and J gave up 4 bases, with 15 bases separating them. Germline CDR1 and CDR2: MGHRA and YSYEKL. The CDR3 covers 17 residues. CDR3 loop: CASSQQRGGSGANVLTF. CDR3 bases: TGCGCCAGCAGCCAACAAAGGGGGGGGTCCGGGGCCAACGTCCTGACTTTC.